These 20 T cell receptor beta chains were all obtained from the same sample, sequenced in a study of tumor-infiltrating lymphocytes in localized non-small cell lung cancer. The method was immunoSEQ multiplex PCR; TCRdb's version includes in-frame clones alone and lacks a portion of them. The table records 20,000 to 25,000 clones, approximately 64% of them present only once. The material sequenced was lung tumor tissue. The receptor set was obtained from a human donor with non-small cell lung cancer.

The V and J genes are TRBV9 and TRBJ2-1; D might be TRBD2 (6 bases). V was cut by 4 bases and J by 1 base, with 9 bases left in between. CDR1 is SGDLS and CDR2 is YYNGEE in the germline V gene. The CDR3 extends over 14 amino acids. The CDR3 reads CASSRDLSYNEQFF. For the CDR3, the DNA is TGTGCCAGCAGCCGGGACTTGTCCTACAATGAGCAGTTCTTC.

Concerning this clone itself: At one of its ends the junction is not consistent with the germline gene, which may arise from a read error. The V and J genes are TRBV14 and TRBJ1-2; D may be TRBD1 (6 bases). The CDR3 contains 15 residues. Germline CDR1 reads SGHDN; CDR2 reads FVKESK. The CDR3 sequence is CANSSSGHLLGGYTF. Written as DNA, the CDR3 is TGTGCCAACAGCTCTTCGGGACATCTGCTCGGCGGCTACACCTTC.

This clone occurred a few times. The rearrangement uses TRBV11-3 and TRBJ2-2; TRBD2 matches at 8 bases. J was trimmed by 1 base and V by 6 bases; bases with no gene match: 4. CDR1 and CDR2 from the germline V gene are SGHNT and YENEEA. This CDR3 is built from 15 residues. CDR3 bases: TGTGCCAGCAGTACGGGACTAGGGAACACCGGGGAGCTGTTTTTT. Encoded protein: CASSTGLGNTGELFF. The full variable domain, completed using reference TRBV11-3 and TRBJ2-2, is EAGVVQSPRYKIIEKKQPVAFWCNPISGHNTLYWYLQNLGQGPELLIRYENEEAVDDSQLPKDRFSAERLKGVDSTLKIQPAELGDSAVYLCASSTGLGNTGELFFGEGSRLTVL.

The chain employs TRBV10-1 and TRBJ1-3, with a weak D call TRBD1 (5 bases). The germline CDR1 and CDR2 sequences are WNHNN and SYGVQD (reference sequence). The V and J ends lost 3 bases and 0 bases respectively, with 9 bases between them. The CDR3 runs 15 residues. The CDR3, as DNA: TGCGCCAGCAGTGATCCAGGGAGCTCTGGAAACACCATATATTTT. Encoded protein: CASSDPGSSGNTIYF.

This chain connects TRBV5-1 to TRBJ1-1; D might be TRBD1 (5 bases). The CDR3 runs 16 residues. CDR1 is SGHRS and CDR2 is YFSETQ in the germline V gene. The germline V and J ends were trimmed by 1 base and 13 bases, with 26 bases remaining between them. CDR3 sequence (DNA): TGCGCCAGCAGCTTGACGGAGGGGTTTAACGTGGGGTTCGTTTTCTTT. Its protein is CASSLTEGFNVGFVFF.

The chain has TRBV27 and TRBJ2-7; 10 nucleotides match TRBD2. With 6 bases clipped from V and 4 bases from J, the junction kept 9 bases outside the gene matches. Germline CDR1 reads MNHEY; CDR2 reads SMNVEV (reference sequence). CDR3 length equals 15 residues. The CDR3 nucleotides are TGTGCCAGCAGCTCCCTAGCGGGAGTGAGATACGAGCAGTACTTC. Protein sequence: CASSSLAGVRYEQYF.

The CDR3 is CASRPKGTDTQYF. In nucleotides, the CDR3 is TGTGCCAGCAGACCCAAGGGTACAGATACGCAGTATTTT. The chain links TRBV7-9 to TRBJ2-3; D uncertain. The CDR3 covers 13 residues. Germline-derived CDR1 and CDR2 are SEHNR and FQNEAQ (reference sequence). The V and J ends lost 6 bases and 3 bases respectively, with 10 bases between them.

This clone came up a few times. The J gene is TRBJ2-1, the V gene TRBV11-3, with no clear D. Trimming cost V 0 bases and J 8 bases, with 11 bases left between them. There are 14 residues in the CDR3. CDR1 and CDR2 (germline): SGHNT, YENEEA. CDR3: CASSLDSQFDEQFF. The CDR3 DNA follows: TGTGCCAGCAGCTTAGATTCGCAGTTTGATGAGCAGTTCTTC.

CDR3 nucleotide sequence: TGTGCCATCAGTGAGTCTCTGGGGTCCGGTTCCAACACTAATGAAAAACTGTTTTTT. The encoded protein is CAISESLGSGSNTNEKLFF. This chain connects TRBV10-3 to TRBJ1-4; no definite D call. CDR3 length: 19 amino acids. The V gene lost 0 bases and the J gene lost 2 bases, with 19 bases spanning the gap. Germline V CDR1 and CDR2: ENHRY, SYGVKD.

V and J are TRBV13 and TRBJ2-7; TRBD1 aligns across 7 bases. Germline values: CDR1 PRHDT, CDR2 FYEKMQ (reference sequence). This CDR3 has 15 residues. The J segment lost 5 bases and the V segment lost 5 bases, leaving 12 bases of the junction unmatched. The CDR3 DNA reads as TGTGCCAGCAGCAAAGATAGGACAGGAATGAACGAGCAGTACTTC. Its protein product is CASSKDRTGMNEQYF.

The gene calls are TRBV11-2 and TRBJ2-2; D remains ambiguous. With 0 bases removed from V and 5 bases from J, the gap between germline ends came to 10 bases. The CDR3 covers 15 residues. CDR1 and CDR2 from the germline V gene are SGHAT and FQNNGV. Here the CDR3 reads CASSLEAPWTGELFF. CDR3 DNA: TGTGCCAGCAGCTTAGAGGCTCCTTGGACCGGGGAGCTGTTTTTT. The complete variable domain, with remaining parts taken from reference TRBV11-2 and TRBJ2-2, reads EAGVAQSPRYKIIEKRQSVAFWCNPISGHATLYWYQQILGQGPKLLIQFQNNGVVDDSQLPKDRFSAERLKGVDSTLKIQPAKLEDSAVYLCASSLEAPWTGELFFGEGSRLTVL.

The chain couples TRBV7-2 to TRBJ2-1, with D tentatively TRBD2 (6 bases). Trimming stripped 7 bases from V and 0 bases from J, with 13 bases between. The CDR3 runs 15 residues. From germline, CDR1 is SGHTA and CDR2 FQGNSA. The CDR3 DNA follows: TGTGCCAGCACCCTTTCTAGCGACTCCTACAATGAGCAGTTCTTC. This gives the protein CASTLSSDSYNEQFF.

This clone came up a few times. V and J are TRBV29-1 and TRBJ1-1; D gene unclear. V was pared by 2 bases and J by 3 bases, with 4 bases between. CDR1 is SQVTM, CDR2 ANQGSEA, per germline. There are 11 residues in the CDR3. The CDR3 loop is CSVEPYTEAFF. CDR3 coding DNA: TGCAGCGTTGAACCTTACACTGAAGCTTTCTTT.

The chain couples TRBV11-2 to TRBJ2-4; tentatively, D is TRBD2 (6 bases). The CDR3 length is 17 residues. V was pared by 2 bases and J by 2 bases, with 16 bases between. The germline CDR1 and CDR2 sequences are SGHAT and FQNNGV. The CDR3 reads CASSLSPFTSPKNIQYF. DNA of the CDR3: TGTGCCAGCAGCTTATCCCCTTTTACTAGCCCCAAAAACATTCAGTACTTC. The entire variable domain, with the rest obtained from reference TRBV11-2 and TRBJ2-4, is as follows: EAGVAQSPRYKIIEKRQSVAFWCNPISGHATLYWYQQILGQGPKLLIQFQNNGVVDDSQLPKDRFSAERLKGVDSTLKIQPAKLEDSAVYLCASSLSPFTSPKNIQYFGAGTRLSVL.

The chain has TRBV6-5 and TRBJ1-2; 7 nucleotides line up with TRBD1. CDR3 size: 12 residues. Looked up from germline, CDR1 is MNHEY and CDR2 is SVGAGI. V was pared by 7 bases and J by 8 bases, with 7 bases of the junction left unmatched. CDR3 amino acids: CASKEGDRGYTF. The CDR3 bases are TGTGCCAGCAAGGAGGGGGACAGAGGCTACACCTTC.

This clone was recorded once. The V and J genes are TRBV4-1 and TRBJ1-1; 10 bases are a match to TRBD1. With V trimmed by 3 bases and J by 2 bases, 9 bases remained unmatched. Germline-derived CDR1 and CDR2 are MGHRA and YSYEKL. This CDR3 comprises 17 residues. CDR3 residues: CASSHHPGQGRNTEAFF. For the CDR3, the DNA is TGCGCCAGCAGCCATCACCCGGGACAGGGGAGAAACACTGAAGCTTTCTTT.

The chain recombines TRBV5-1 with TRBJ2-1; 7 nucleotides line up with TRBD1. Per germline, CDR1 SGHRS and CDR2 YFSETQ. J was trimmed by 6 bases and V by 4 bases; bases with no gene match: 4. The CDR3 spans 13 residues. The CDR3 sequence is CASSTPGGNEQFF. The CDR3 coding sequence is TGCGCCAGCAGCACCCCAGGGGGCAATGAGCAGTTCTTC.

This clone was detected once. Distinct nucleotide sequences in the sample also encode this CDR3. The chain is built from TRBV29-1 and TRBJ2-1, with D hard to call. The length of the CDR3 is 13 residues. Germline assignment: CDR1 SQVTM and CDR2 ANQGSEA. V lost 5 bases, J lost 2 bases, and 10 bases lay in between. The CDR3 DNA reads TGCAGCGTTTTGTTGGGCCCCTACAATGAGCAGTTCTTC. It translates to CSVLLGPYNEQFF.

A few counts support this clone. The CDR3 nucleotides are TGCAGTGCTCCAGAGAACACTGAAGCTTTCTTT. Translated: CSAPENTEAFF. The chain is built from TRBV20-1 and TRBJ1-1, with D hard to call. The V end lost 5 bases, the J end lost 1 base, and 5 bases lay between the germline ends. The CDR3 runs to 11 residues. Looked up from germline, CDR1 is DFQATT and CDR2 is SNEGSKA (reference sequence).

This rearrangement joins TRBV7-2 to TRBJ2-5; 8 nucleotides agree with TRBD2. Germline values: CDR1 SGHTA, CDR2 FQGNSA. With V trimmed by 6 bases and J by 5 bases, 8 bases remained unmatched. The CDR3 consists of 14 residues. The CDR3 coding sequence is TGTGCCAGCAGTTTTAGCGGGAACGGGGAGACCCAGTACTTC. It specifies CASSFSGNGETQYF.